A single sample gave rise to the 17 T cell receptor beta chains below, sequenced in a study of CD8+ T cells in alopecia areata. Extracted from the samples, RNA was reverse transcribed into cDNA to serve as the sequencing template. Here immunoSEQ multiplex PCR was the method, and the copy in TCRdb shows in-frame clones only, minus some. The sample records 90,000 to 120,000 clones, roughly 84% being singletons. Noted treatment: oral pan-JAK inhibitor, 5-10 mg twice daily. The sample in question was CD8+ T cells sorted from blood, obtained at week 24, from a patient treated with tofacitinib. All receptors come from a human donor with alopecia areata.

The J gene is TRBJ1-2, the V gene TRBV7-9; D is unresolved. The germline V and J ends were trimmed by 7 bases and 7 bases, with 13 bases remaining between them. The CDR3 spans 12 residues. Germline V gene sequence: CDR1 SEHNR, CDR2 FQNEAQ (reference sequence). The CDR3 spells CASTESGLGYTF. In nucleotides, the CDR3 is TGTGCCAGCACCGAATCTGGGCTTGGCTACACCTTC.

V is TRBV10-3 and J is TRBJ2-2; D is unclear. Trimming took off 3 bases at V and 3 bases at J, with 14 bases between the two ends. The CDR3 length is 16 residues. The germline V gene has CDR1 ENHRY and CDR2 SYGVKD. CDR3 amino acids: CAISEPDPGDTGELFF. CDR3 nucleotide sequence: TGTGCCATCAGTGAACCTGACCCTGGGGACACCGGGGAGCTGTTTTTT.

On this clone itself: Other DNA variants within this sample encode the same CDR3. The chain couples TRBV7-9 to TRBJ2-7, with 7 bases identical to TRBD1. The CDR3 covers 13 residues. Trimming at V came to 5 bases and at J to 3 bases, leaving 4 bases not matched to a gene. Germline V lookup: CDR1 SEHNR, CDR2 FQNEAQ (reference sequence). CDR3 coding DNA: TGTGCCAGCAGCCGGGGACAGAACTACGAGCAGTACTTC. This codes for CASSRGQNYEQYF.

The chain employs TRBV10-3 and TRBJ2-2; 8 nucleotides line up with TRBD1. V lost 9 bases to trimming and J lost 1 base; unmatched junction nucleotides: 4. Germline V lookup: CDR1 ENHRY, CDR2 SYGVKD. This CDR3 comprises 14 residues. The CDR3 is CAIAGTGNTGELFF. The CDR3 nucleotides read TGTGCCATTGCCGGGACAGGGAACACCGGGGAGCTGTTTTTT.

This clone was recorded only once. The same CDR3 also results from other DNA sequences found in this sample. The V gene is TRBV4-1, the J gene TRBJ2-7; 11 bases agree with TRBD1. The junction had 0 bases not matched to a gene; V was cut back by 3 bases and J by 2 bases. This CDR3 is 14 amino acids long. Germline CDR1 and CDR2: MGHRA and YSYEKL. DNA of the CDR3: TGCGCCAGCAGCCAGGGACAGGGGGCCTACGAGCAGTACTTC. Translating gives CASSQGQGAYEQYF.

V is TRBV5-1 and J is TRBJ2-5; the match to TRBD2 covers 7 bases. Germline V lookup: CDR1 SGHRS, CDR2 YFSETQ. The CDR3 totals 11 residues. The ends lost 5 bases at V and 14 bases at J; junction bases unmatched: 9. The CDR3 region is CASSSGPGIYF. The CDR3 DNA sequence: TGCGCCAGCAGTAGCGGGCCTGGGATCTACTTC. Supplemented by reference TRBV5-1 and TRBJ2-5, the full variable domain reads KAGVTQTPRYLIKTRGQQVTLSCSPISGHRSVSWYQQTPGQGLQFLFEYFSETQRNKGNFPGRFSGRQFSNSRSEMNVSTLELGDSALYLCASSSGPGIYFGPGTRLLVL.

The CDR3 DNA reads TGTGCCACCAGCCGAACTAGCCCTAGCACAGATACGCAGTATTTT. Its translation: CATSRTSPSTDTQYF. This chain uses TRBV15 with TRBJ2-3; D might be TRBD2 (6 bases). V dropped 5 bases and J dropped 0 bases, with 12 bases sitting between them. Germline CDR1 and CDR2: LNHNV and YYDKDF (reference sequence). The CDR3 sequence is 15 residues long.

In its sample, this clone was seen a few times. The V gene is TRBV28, the J gene TRBJ2-1; TRBD1 matches 8 bases. Germline assignment: CDR1 MDHEN and CDR2 SYDVKM. V gave up 10 bases and J gave up 6 bases; unmatched junction bases: 11. The CDR3 totals 14 residues. The CDR3 nucleotides are TGTGCCACCGAGCCCGGGACAGGCCCCAATGAGCAGTTCTTC. This encodes CATEPGTGPNEQFF.

The V call is TRBV4-1, the J call TRBJ2-2; TRBD1 or TRBD2 may be the D gene (6 bases each). V was trimmed by 4 bases and J by 4 bases, leaving 10 bases between them. CDR1 and CDR2 (germline): MGHRA, YSYEKL. The CDR3 sequence is 14 residues long. The CDR3 reads CASSRGTPTGELFF. CDR3 nucleotides: TGCGCCAGCAGCCGCGGGACACCCACCGGGGAGCTGTTTTTT.

In its sample, this clone was seen a few times. The CDR3 spells CASSIGEAGYTF. The DNA of the CDR3 is TGTGCCAGTAGTATAGGGGAGGCCGGCTACACCTTC. This chain links TRBV19 with TRBJ1-2; D not resolved. The CDR3 length is 12 residues. Germline V gene sequence: CDR1 LNHDA, CDR2 SQIVND (reference sequence). Trimming took 1 base from V and 8 from J, leaving 8 bases between them.

The chain combines TRBV11-2 with TRBJ2-7; D unresolved. Trimming removed 3 bases from V and 4 bases from J, with 10 bases in between. Germline V CDR1 and CDR2: SGHAT, FQNNGV. This CDR3 spans 13 amino acids. The CDR3 spells CASSLVGDYEQYF. For the CDR3, the DNA is TGTGCCAGCAGCTTGGTAGGAGATTACGAGCAGTACTTC.

This sequence joins TRBV7-9 and TRBJ2-7; D ambiguous. There are 12 residues in the CDR3. V was trimmed by 3 bases and J by 4 bases, leaving 7 bases between them. The germline V gene has CDR1 SEHNR and CDR2 FQNEAQ (reference sequence). As DNA, the CDR3 is TGTGCCAGCAGCTTTCCCGGGTACGAGCAGTACTTC. Translating it yields CASSFPGYEQYF.

The chain recombines TRBV27 with TRBJ1-5; possibly TRBD1 for D (6 bases). CDR1 and CDR2 (germline): MNHEY, SMNVEV (reference sequence). Trimming removed 3 bases from V and 0 bases from J, with 12 bases in between. The CDR3 has 16 amino acids. The DNA for the CDR3 is TGTGCCAGCAGTTTGTCCGGGACAATTAGCAATCAGCCCCAGCATTTT. It codes for CASSLSGTISNQPQHF.

The chain employs TRBV30 and TRBJ2-1; D possibly corresponds to TRBD1 (5 bases). Germline CDR1 GTSNPN, CDR2 SVGIG (reference sequence). This CDR3 has 12 residues. V lost 1 base and J lost 13, with 14 bases in between. CDR3 sequence: CAWSANRLRQFF. CDR3 nucleotide sequence: TGTGCCTGGAGTGCCAACAGGCTCCGTCAGTTCTTC.

This clone has a single count. The chain links TRBV7-2 to TRBJ2-1; 11 bases align to TRBD2. V shed 2 bases, J shed 4 bases, and the junction held 10 bases outside the gene matches. The CDR3 runs 18 residues. Germline CDR1 SGHTA, CDR2 FQGNSA. The CDR3 is CASSLRTSGGLGYNEQFF. The DNA of the CDR3 is TGTGCCAGCAGCTTAAGAACTAGCGGGGGTCTTGGGTACAATGAGCAGTTCTTC. The complete variable domain, with remaining parts taken from reference TRBV7-2 and TRBJ2-1, reads GAGVSQSPSNKVTEKGKDVELRCDPISGHTALYWYRQSLGQGLEFLIYFQGNSAPDKSGLPSDRFSAERTGGSVSTLTIQRTQQEDSAVYLCASSLRTSGGLGYNEQFFGPGTRLTVL.

The CDR3, as DNA: TGTGCCAGCAGTACTAGCGGGGGGGCCTTAATTACAGATACGCAGTATTTT. It translates to CASSTSGGALITDTQYF. The chain has TRBV2 and TRBJ2-3; 13 nucleotides match TRBD2. The J segment lost 3 bases and the V segment lost 5 bases, leaving 8 bases of the junction unmatched. The CDR3 is 17 amino acids. Germline CDR1 and CDR2: SNHLY and FYNNEI.

V and J are TRBV4-1 and TRBJ2-7; maybe TRBD2 (7 bases). V lost 1 base to trimming and J lost 5 bases, with 24 bases between them. The germline V gene has CDR1 MGHRA and CDR2 YSYEKL. The CDR3 totals 18 residues. The CDR3 sequence: CASSQGPPGISGGNEQYF. CDR3 DNA sequence: TGCGCCAGCAGCCAAGGGCCGCCCGGGATTTCGGGGGGCAACGAGCAGTACTTC.